The count of the clone carrying this T cell receptor beta chain is one. As handled by the study authors: Counts of nucleated cells, estimated from reference gene primer amplification, were obtained. Assay used: immunoSEQ multiplex PCR; TCRdb lists only in-frame clones, some missing. From that table come the V and J calls and clone size; the DNA was used to work out D and trimming. The repertoire holds some 70,000 clones, 89% seen once, with about 8.1% in the top ten. This entry comes from a study of blood T cell repertoires in COVID-19. The wider study: The United States, Italy and Spain were the sources of the acute and convalescent COVID-19 samples. The cDNA or gDNA used as material had been derived from T cells, B-cell-depleted T cells, or PBMCs.

The CDR3 runs 12 residues. Trimming cost V 2 bases and J 5 bases, with 6 bases left between them. The germline V gene encodes CDR1 MNHNY and CDR2 SVGAGI (reference sequence). This TCR was sampled from a man aged 50 to 59 with active COVID-19. What was sequenced was peripheral blood. This chain joins TRBV6-6 and TRBJ2-5; weak D call: TRBD2 (5 bases). CDR3 DNA: TGTGCCAGCAGTTACAGGGAGGAGACCCAGTACTTC. It yields the protein CASSYREETQYF.